This paragraph reports one T cell receptor beta chain. What it binds is unknown. The entry originates in a study of shared clonotypes between healthy human individuals. Whole-study context: Three plates were used per donor for CD4 naive, three for CD4 memory, two for CD8 naive and one for CD8 memory. Study-wide points: Relative to clonotypes present in all four donors, those not shared had lower generation probabilities. Limitation of the genetic and exposure-history diversity represented came from the few donors.

J was trimmed by 2 bases and V by 3 bases; bases with no gene match: 3. Germline CDR1 and CDR2: KGHSH and LQKENI. This CDR3 comprises 15 residues. Sequencing was performed with immunoSEQ multiplex PCR; in TCRdb, only in-frame clones are kept and a portion is missing. This sample has around 2.1 million clones; approximately 95% occur once, and the top ten carry 0.1% to 0.15%. The chain has TRBV18 and TRBJ1-3; 8 bases map to TRBD1. This clonotype was sampled from a young man in good health. Source material: naive CD4+ T cells sorted from blood. Subset given: CD45RA+ positively selected. The CDR3 DNA reads as TGTGCCAGCTCACCTCGGACAGGGACTGGAAACACCATATATTTT. As protein: CASSPRTGTGNTIYF.